A single T cell receptor (beta chain) is shown here with its context. Antigen unknown. Healthy bone marrow donors made up the donor group. The CDR3 is 15 amino acids. Germline V gene data show CDR1 as SGHTA and CDR2 as FQGNSA. Trimming cost V 1 base and J 5 bases; bases outside gene matches: 4. The sample originates from a study of cytomegalovirus exposure and HLA in healthy donors. Study in general: In an early release, HLA-typed donors contributed approximately 80 million unique TCR sequences. The study, taken as a whole, reports: Confirmation was obtained in vitro that a few CMV-associated chains are specific for CMV antigens.

PCR amplification relied on 60 Vbeta primers (plus 13 Jbeta primers). Sequencing used immunoSEQ multiplex PCR; TCRdb keeps in-frame clones, though not all of them. The sample lists over 150,000 clones; more than 75% were seen once. The sequencing input was PBMCs. The receptor comes from a man younger than 35 in good health and CMV-seropositive. The chain joins TRBV7-2 to TRBJ2-5; 10 nucleotides match TRBD2. The CDR3 spells CASSLGSGGAETQYF. Here the CDR3 DNA reads TGTGCCAGCAGCTTAGGGAGCGGGGGGGCGGAGACCCAGTACTTC.